This T cell receptor (beta chain) was found in a study of identical twins. General observations from the study: Modelling underestimated the level of out-of-frame TCR alpha sharing observed in monozygotic twins. Analyses of zero insertions could, in part, be confounded by invariant MAIT and iNKT cells.

Of note for this clonotype: The antigen remains unidentified.

Germline CDR1 and CDR2: MGHRA and YSYEKL. V lost 1 base to trimming and J lost 0 bases, with 12 bases between them. This CDR3 is built from 16 residues. TCRdb re-derived calls from the 5' RACE reads in MiXCR, one entry per CDR3 protein. The top ten clones hold roughly 1.6% of a sample with approximately 600,000 distinct CDR3 sequences, about 7.6% of them seen once. These data were also filed under a second study, of yellow fever vaccine responses in identical twins.

This chain links TRBV4-1 with TRBJ1-1; D ambiguous. Material: PBMCs. The source of this sequence is a young woman in good health. CDR3 region: CASSQATVPVNTEAFF. In DNA form, the CDR3 reads TGCGCCAGCAGCCAAGCTACCGTCCCAGTGAACACTGAAGCTTTCTTT.